Given below is one T cell receptor beta chain in context. This sample was taken from a study of T cell responses to AZD1222 COVID-19 vaccine. Data came from immunoSEQ multiplex PCR; TCRdb stores just in-frame clones and leaves some out. The sample carries under 200,000 clones, approximately 94% recorded once. CDR3 size: 16 residues. Germline V lookup: CDR1 MNHEY, CDR2 SMNVEV (reference sequence). V was clipped by 1 base and J by 5 bases, with 18 bases between them. Sequencing used peripheral blood, obtained 28 days after the second dose of the MenACWY control vaccine. This sequence was found in an adult who received the MenACWY meningococcal vaccine as a control. This chain uses TRBV27 with TRBJ2-7; D perhaps matches TRBD1 (5 bases). The DNA of the CDR3 is TGTGCCAGCAGTTTATTCGAGACAGCCTTAACCAACGAGCAGTACTTC. Translated, it gives CASSLFETALTNEQYF.